The source of this TCR beta chain is a study of T cell responses to AZD1222 COVID-19 vaccine. Assay: immunoSEQ multiplex PCR; the TCRdb copy retains only in-frame clones and omits some. The sample yields about 150,000 clones, about 91% seen once. As for this clone: Antigen specificity is unknown. An end of the junction differs from the germline gene, which may be a read error.

In germline, CDR1 is SGHVS, CDR2 FNYEAQ. This CDR3 has 18 residues. Points from the study as a whole: The span of vaccine-associated CD4 TCRs extended across spike, with dominance at 160-218 and 743-854.

The rearrangement joins TRBV7-6 to TRBJ2-3, with 9 positions matching TRBD2. This TCR was sampled from an adult in good health. The sequencing used peripheral blood, collected on day 0 of AZD1222 vaccination. DNA of the CDR3: TGTGCCAGCAGCTTTTACTCGCCCTCAGGATTAGCGGGAGATTCCCAGGATTTT. This translates into CASSFYSPSGLAGDSQDF.